These 31 T cell receptor beta chains were all obtained from the same sample, sequenced in a study of T cell responses to AZD1222 COVID-19 vaccine. Some clones are missing from TCRdb's copy, which holds only in-frame ones; the method was immunoSEQ multiplex PCR. The sample lists some 81,000 clones, 85% to 95% occurring once. The material sequenced was peripheral blood, taken 28 days after the second AZD1222 dose. These receptors were taken from an adult who received the AZD1222 COVID-19 vaccine.

The chain employs TRBV27 and TRBJ1-5; TRBD1 is a possible D gene (5 bases). Germline values: CDR1 MNHEY, CDR2 SMNVEV (reference sequence). The V end was cut by 2 bases, the J end by 6 bases, with 17 bases between. This CDR3 has 16 amino acids. In nucleotides, the CDR3 is TGTGCCAGCAGTTTAATCGGGGTGAGGGGTCCTCAGCCCCAGCATTTT. It translates to CASSLIGVRGPQPQHF.

This clone was picked up one time. This sequence joins TRBV4-2 and TRBJ2-7; 8 bases align to TRBD1. Germline CDR1 LGHNA, CDR2 YNFKEQ. The CDR3 runs 17 residues. V lost 1 base to trimming and J lost 2 bases; unmatched junction nucleotides: 10. CDR3 DNA sequence: TGTGCCAGCAGCCAAGTAGGGTCGGGACAGGCAACCTACGAGCAGTACTTC. Its translation: CASSQVGSGQATYEQYF.

The V gene is TRBV6-5, the J gene TRBJ1-1, with 7 bases lining up with TRBD1. CDR1 is MNHEY, CDR2 SVGAGI, per germline. Losses at the gene ends were 2 bases for V and 4 bases for J; bases not matched to a gene: 4. The CDR3 contains 14 residues. The CDR3, as DNA: TGTGCCAGCAGTTACCGGCAGGGGGGCACTGAAGCTTTCTTT. It encodes CASSYRQGGTEAFF.

A few counts support this clone. The rearrangement uses TRBV29-1 and TRBJ2-1; the match to TRBD2 covers 9 bases. Germline CDR1 is SQVTM and CDR2 is ANQGSEA. V lost 4 bases and J lost 6; bases outside the gene matches: 10. There are 15 residues in the CDR3. The CDR3 bases are TGCAGCGTTGGGCGAATAGCGGGAGAGCCCAATGAGCAGTTCTTC. The encoded protein is CSVGRIAGEPNEQFF.

The chain carries TRBV7-3 and TRBJ1-1, with D uncertain. Trimming left V 2 bases short and J 1 base short, with 8 bases between. CDR3 length: 14 residues. CDR1 and CDR2 from the germline V gene are SGHTA and FQGTGA. DNA of the CDR3: TGTGCCAGCAGCTTAGACCGCTGGAACACTGAAGCTTTCTTT. This gives the protein CASSLDRWNTEAFF.

The chain links TRBV7-9 to TRBJ1-2, with 7 bases that match TRBD1. The CDR3 is 14 amino acids. CDR1 SEHNR and CDR2 FQNEAQ come from the germline V gene (reference sequence). The ends lost 5 bases at V and 7 bases at J; junction bases unmatched: 10. The CDR3 is CASSPPRDRGGYTF. In DNA, the CDR3 is TGTGCCAGCAGCCCACCCCGGGACAGAGGTGGCTACACCTTC.

The genes are TRBV19 and TRBJ2-3; TRBD2 matches at 11 bases. The junction had 13 bases not matched to a gene; V was cut back by 3 bases and J by 2 bases. Per the germline V gene, CDR1 is LNHDA and CDR2 is SQIVND (reference sequence). This CDR3 has 19 amino acids. The CDR3 here is CASSMSGWASGGFTDTQYF. The CDR3 coding sequence is TGTGCCAGTAGTATGAGCGGTTGGGCTAGCGGGGGGTTCACAGATACGCAGTATTTT. The whole variable domain, remainder taken from reference TRBV19 and TRBJ2-3, is DGGITQSPKYLFRKEGQNVTLSCEQNLNHDAMYWYRQDPGQGLRLIYYSQIVNDFQKGDIAEGYSVSREKKESFPLTVTSAQKNPTAFYLCASSMSGWASGGFTDTQYFGPGTRLTVL.

The rearrangement uses TRBV27 and TRBJ2-3; 9 bases fit TRBD2. The J segment lost 5 bases and the V segment lost 2 bases, leaving 2 bases of the junction unmatched. Per the germline V gene, CDR1 is MNHEY and CDR2 is SMNVEV (reference sequence). There are 14 residues in the CDR3. CDR3: CASSLRSGGDTQYF. The DNA of the CDR3 is TGTGCCAGCAGTTTACGTAGCGGGGGAGATACGCAGTATTTT.

Note on this clone: This sample also contains other DNA sequences that code for the same CDR3. V and J are TRBV19 and TRBJ2-2; the match to TRBD2 covers 7 bases. The CDR3 is 14 amino acids. V gave up 5 bases and J gave up 5 bases; unmatched junction bases: 5. The germline gives CDR1 LNHDA, CDR2 SQIVND (reference sequence). The CDR3 region is CASSRTGGTGELFF. CDR3 coding DNA: TGTGCCAGTAGTCGGACGGGGGGTACCGGGGAGCTGTTTTTT.

V usage is TRBV7-6 and J usage is TRBJ1-5; D uncertain. The CDR3 has 15 amino acids. The V end lost 4 bases, the J end lost 5 bases, and 15 bases lay between the germline ends. Germline assignment: CDR1 SGHVS and CDR2 FNYEAQ. The DNA for the CDR3 is TGTGCCAGCAGCTGGCCCGCGACGGAGGATCAGCCCCAGCATTTT. This codes for CASSWPATEDQPQHF. Full variable domain (missing parts from reference TRBV7-6 and TRBJ1-5): GAGVSQSPRYKVTKRGQDVALRCDPISGHVSLYWYRQALGQGPEFLTYFNYEAQQDKSGLPNDRFSAERPEGSISTLTIQRTEQRDSAMYRCASSWPATEDQPQHFGDGTRLSIL.

This clone was picked up one time. This chain connects TRBV27 to TRBJ2-3, with 10 bases lining up with TRBD2. In germline, CDR1 is MNHEY, CDR2 SMNVEV (reference sequence). The CDR3 sequence is 14 residues long. The V gene end was trimmed by 10 bases and the J gene end by 6 bases; junction bases not matched to a gene: 10. CDR3 sequence reads: CATGPAGGEDTQYF. The DNA for the CDR3 is TGTGCCACAGGACCAGCGGGGGGGGAGGATACGCAGTATTTT.

The DNA of the CDR3 is TGTGCCACTACCCCACAGGGGATCTATGGCTACACCTTC. Its protein is CATTPQGIYGYTF. The chain uses TRBV19 and TRBJ1-2; 7 bases map to TRBD1. V dropped 10 bases and J dropped 4; count of bases not matched to a gene: 9. CDR1 is LNHDA, CDR2 SQIVND, per germline (reference sequence). This CDR3 comprises 13 residues.

The chain is built from TRBV5-8 and TRBJ2-6, with a tentative D call TRBD1 (6 bases). The CDR3 runs 16 residues. CDR1 and CDR2 from the germline V gene are SGHTS and YDEGEE. V gave up 3 bases and J gave up 0 bases, with 10 bases separating them. CDR3: CASSSYRVSGANVLTF. Written as DNA, the CDR3 is TGTGCCAGCAGCTCCTACAGGGTCTCTGGGGCCAACGTCCTGACTTTC.

Points on this clone: At one boundary the junction diverges from the germline segment, which might be a read error. The chain couples TRBV6-1 to TRBJ2-4, with 7 bases lining up with TRBD2. The CDR3 is made up of 12 amino acids. CDR1 and CDR2 from the germline V gene are MNHNS and SASEGT. Written as DNA, the CDR3 is TGTGCCAGCAGTGACCCGGCCGGGACTACACAATTC. Its protein product is CASSDPAGTTQF.

The genes are TRBV29-1 and TRBJ2-5; D may be TRBD1 (6 bases). This CDR3 comprises 14 residues. Trimming left V 8 bases short and J 5 bases short, with 21 bases between. Looked up from germline, CDR1 is SQVTM and CDR2 is ANQGSEA. The CDR3 region has the DNA TGCAGCACCGCTGGGGACACGAAGAGGGAGACCCAGTACTTC. Translating it yields CSTAGDTKRETQYF. The whole variable domain, filled in from reference TRBV29-1 and TRBJ2-5, reads SAVISQKPSRDICQRGTSLTIQCQVDSQVTMMFWYRQQPGQSLTLIATANQGSEATYESGFVIDKFPISRPNLTFSTLTVSNMSPEDSSIYLCSTAGDTKRETQYFGPGTRLLVL.

The rearrangement joins TRBV13 to TRBJ1-2; 7 bases fit TRBD1. Germline V CDR1 and CDR2: PRHDT, FYEKMQ (reference sequence). The CDR3 extends over 14 amino acids. With V trimmed by 3 bases and J by 4 bases, 5 bases remained unmatched. CDR3 amino acids: CASSFGQVIYGYTF. Written as DNA, the CDR3 is TGTGCCAGCAGCTTTGGACAGGTGATCTATGGCTACACCTTC.

This clone was detected once. This sequence joins TRBV10-2 and TRBJ1-4, with D uncertain. There are 15 residues in the CDR3. CDR1 and CDR2 (germline): WSHSY, SAAADI. Trimming removed 2 bases at V and 8 bases at J, with 15 bases between. The CDR3 sequence is CASSEVLRRREKLFF. In DNA form, the CDR3 reads TGCGCCAGCAGTGAGGTTTTGAGGCGGCGCGAAAAACTGTTTTTT.

The V gene is TRBV3-1 (or the pseudogene TRBV3-2), the J gene TRBJ2-7; D is ambiguous. Looked up from germline, CDR1 is LGHDT and CDR2 is YNNKEL (reference sequence). The CDR3 sequence is 15 residues long. V shed 0 bases and J shed 2 bases, with 11 bases lying between them. The CDR3: CASSQEGSLAYEQYF. CDR3 bases: TGTGCCAGCAGCCAAGAGGGCTCTCTCGCCTACGAGCAGTACTTC.

The rearrangement joins TRBV4-1 to TRBJ1-2; possibly TRBD1 for D (6 bases). Germline CDR1 MGHRA, CDR2 YSYEKL. Trimming took 6 bases from V and 7 from J, leaving 18 bases between them. The CDR3 contains 14 residues. CDR3 sequence (DNA): TGCGCCAGCAGAACAAGATTAGGGGGGGGTGGCTACACCTTC. Its protein is CASRTRLGGGGYTF.

The V call is TRBV27, the J call TRBJ2-6; D is perhaps TRBD1 (6 bases). V lost 7 bases and J 2 bases, leaving 6 bases between the germline ends. CDR3 size: 13 residues. The germline gives CDR1 MNHEY, CDR2 SMNVEV (reference sequence). As DNA, the CDR3 is TGTGCCAGCAACAGGGCTGGGGCCAACGTCCTGACTTTC. Protein product: CASNRAGANVLTF.

CDR3 bases: TGTGCCAGCAGGACCCACGCGGCAGGGGGGCCCCTAGACTATGGCTACACCTTC. The encoded protein is CASRTHAAGGPLDYGYTF. This sequence joins TRBV27 and TRBJ1-2; 7 bases map to TRBD1. The germline V gene has CDR1 MNHEY and CDR2 SMNVEV (reference sequence). V lost 6 bases and J lost 3; bases outside the gene matches: 19. The CDR3 extends over 18 amino acids.

The chain is built from TRBV5-1 and TRBJ1-6; D call uncertain. V was shortened by 1 base and J by 4 bases, with 6 bases between the two germline ends. CDR1 and CDR2 from the germline V gene are SGHRS and YFSETQ. CDR3 length equals 14 residues. The CDR3 nucleotides read TGCGCCAGCAGCTTGCTCGAATATAATTCACCCCTCCACTTT. Amino acids: CASSLLEYNSPLHF.

This clone has more than one count but fewer than ten. The CDR3 region is CASSDQQAFSYGYTF. CDR3 nucleotides: TGTGCCAGCAGTGATCAACAGGCCTTTTCCTATGGCTACACCTTC. V usage is TRBV2 and J usage is TRBJ1-2; D perhaps matches TRBD1 (5 bases). Trimming pared 3 bases from V and 4 bases from J, leaving 15 bases between. The CDR3 sequence is 15 residues long. Germline CDR1 SNHLY, CDR2 FYNNEI.

V gene TRBV6-5 combines with J gene TRBJ1-6, with 8 bases that match TRBD1. The V gene's germline CDR1 is MNHEY and CDR2 SVGAGI. This CDR3 is built from 14 residues. The J segment lost 7 bases and the V segment lost 6 bases, leaving 5 bases of the junction unmatched. The CDR3 bases are TGTGCCAGCAGGACTAACAGGGGGAATTCACCCCTCCACTTT. This encodes CASRTNRGNSPLHF.

The chain is built from TRBV5-1 and TRBJ1-4; the D gene is possibly TRBD1 (5 bases). Germline assignment: CDR1 SGHRS and CDR2 YFSETQ. CDR3 size: 15 residues. Trimming left V 4 bases short and J 3 bases short, with 13 bases between. The CDR3 nucleotides read TGCGCCAGCAGCACCCAGGGTCCGCCTAATGAAAAACTGTTTTTT. Its translation is CASSTQGPPNEKLFF.

The chain is built from TRBV7-6 and TRBJ2-7, with unresolved D. Trimming took 4 bases from V and 5 from J, leaving 21 bases between them. The CDR3 has 16 amino acids. Germline lookup yields CDR1 SGHVS and CDR2 FNYEAQ. The CDR3 DNA sequence: TGTGCCAGCAGCTCCTTAGAGCCCTTGGCGCATAACGAGCAGTACTTC. Translating it yields CASSSLEPLAHNEQYF.

V is TRBV11-2 and J is TRBJ1-6; 7 bases are shared with TRBD1. Trimming took 5 bases from V and 5 from J; bases not matched to a gene: 6. The CDR3 consists of 15 residues. Germline assignment: CDR1 SGHAT and CDR2 FQNNGV. CDR3 residues: CASSPNDRDNSPLHF. The CDR3 DNA reads as TGTGCCAGCAGCCCAAACGACAGGGATAATTCACCCCTCCACTTT.

The chain links TRBV2 to TRBJ2-3; 13 bases are a match to TRBD2. The CDR3 spans 17 residues. Germline V gene data show CDR1 as SNHLY and CDR2 as FYNNEI. Germline trimming cut 7 bases from V and 6 bases from J; bases unmatched to any gene: 13. CDR3 sequence: CASKLRTSGRVFDTQYF. In nucleotides, the CDR3 is TGTGCCAGCAAGTTAAGGACTAGCGGGAGAGTTTTTGATACGCAGTATTTT.

This clone was seen a handful of times. This rearrangement joins TRBV6-8 to TRBJ1-3; unclear D gene. Germline values: CDR1 MNHGY, CDR2 SAAAGT. V lost 2 bases to trimming and J lost 3 bases, with 14 bases between them. CDR3 size: 16 residues. The CDR3 DNA follows: TGTGCCAGCAGTTACCCGGAAGTTGCGGGTGGAAACACCATATATTTT. Its translation is CASSYPEVAGGNTIYF.

This chain uses TRBV7-6 with TRBJ1-5; 7 bases fit TRBD1. CDR3 size: 15 residues. The V and J ends lost 3 bases and 4 bases, in that order; junction bases with no gene match: 6. Germline loops: CDR1 SGHVS, CDR2 FNYEAQ. For the CDR3, the DNA is TGTGCCAGCAGCTTTAAGACAGGGTCTAATCAGCCCCAGCATTTT. Translating it yields CASSFKTGSNQPQHF. Full variable domain (rest looked up from reference TRBV7-6 and TRBJ1-5): GAGVSQSPRYKVTKRGQDVALRCDPISGHVSLYWYRQALGQGPEFLTYFNYEAQQDKSGLPNDRFSAERPEGSISTLTIQRTEQRDSAMYRCASSFKTGSNQPQHFGDGTRLSIL.

This clone was detected once. The chain employs TRBV6-5 and TRBJ1-6, with TRBD1 matching 7 bases. V was clipped by 0 bases and J by 8 bases; unmatched bases: 7. Germline values: CDR1 MNHEY, CDR2 SVGAGI. The CDR3 runs to 16 residues. CDR3 sequence reads: CASSYSNRGLDSPLHF. DNA of the CDR3: TGTGCCAGCAGTTACTCGAATAGGGGGCTTGATTCACCCCTCCACTTT.